This T cell receptor beta chain was found in a study of identifying expanded T cells in peripheral blood. Clones were sequenced by immunoSEQ multiplex PCR, and TCRdb holds only the in-frame ones, with some missing. The table has about 98,000 clones, about nine tenths seen once. Losses at the gene ends were 5 bases for V and 3 bases for J; bases not matched to a gene: 9. The CDR3 loop spans 15 amino acids. Per the germline V gene, CDR1 is SGHTA and CDR2 is FQGNSA. This TCR was sampled from a person aged 18 to 70 in good health. The sequenced sample was blood. The chain carries TRBV7-2 and TRBJ2-7; TRBD1 aligns across 8 bases. CDR3 bases: TGTGCCAGCAGCCCTGGGACAGGTGTACTCTACGAGCAGTACTTC. Residues: CASSPGTGVLYEQYF.